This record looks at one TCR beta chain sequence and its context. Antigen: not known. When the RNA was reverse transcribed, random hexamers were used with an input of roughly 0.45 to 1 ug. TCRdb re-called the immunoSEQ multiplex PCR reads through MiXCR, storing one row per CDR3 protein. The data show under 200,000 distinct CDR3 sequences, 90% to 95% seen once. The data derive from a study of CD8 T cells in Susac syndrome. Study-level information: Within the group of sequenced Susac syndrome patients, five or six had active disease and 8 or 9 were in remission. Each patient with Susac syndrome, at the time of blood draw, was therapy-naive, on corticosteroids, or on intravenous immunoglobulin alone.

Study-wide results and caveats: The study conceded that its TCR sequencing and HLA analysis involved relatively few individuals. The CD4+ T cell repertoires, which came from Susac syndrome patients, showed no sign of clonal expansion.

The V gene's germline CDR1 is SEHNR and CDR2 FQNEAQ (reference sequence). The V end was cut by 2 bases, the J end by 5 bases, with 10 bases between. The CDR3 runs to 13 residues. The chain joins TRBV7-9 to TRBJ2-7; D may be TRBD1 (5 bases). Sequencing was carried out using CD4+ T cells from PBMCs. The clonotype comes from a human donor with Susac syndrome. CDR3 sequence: CASSLRRANEQYF. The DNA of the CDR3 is TGTGCCAGCAGCTTACGCAGGGCGAACGAGCAGTACTTC.